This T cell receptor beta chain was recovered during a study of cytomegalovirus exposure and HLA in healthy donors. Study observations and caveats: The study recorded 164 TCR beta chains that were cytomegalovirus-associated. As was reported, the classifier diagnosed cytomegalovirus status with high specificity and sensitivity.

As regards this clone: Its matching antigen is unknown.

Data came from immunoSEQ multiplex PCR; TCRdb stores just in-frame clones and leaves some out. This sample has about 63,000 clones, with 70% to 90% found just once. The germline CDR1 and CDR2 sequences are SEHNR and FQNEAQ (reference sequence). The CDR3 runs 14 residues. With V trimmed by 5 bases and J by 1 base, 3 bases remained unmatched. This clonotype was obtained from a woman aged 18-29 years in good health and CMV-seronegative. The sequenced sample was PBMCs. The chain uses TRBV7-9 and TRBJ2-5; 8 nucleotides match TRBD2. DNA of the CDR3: TGTGCCAGCAGCGACCGGGGGGGCCAAGAGACCCAGTACTTC. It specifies CASSDRGGQETQYF. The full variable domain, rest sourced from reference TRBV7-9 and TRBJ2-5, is DTGVSQNPRHKITKRGQNVTFRCDPISEHNRLYWYRQTLGQGPEFLTYFQNEAQLEKSRLLSDRFSAERPKGSFSTLEIQRTEQGDSAMYLCASSDRGGQETQYFGPGTRLLVL.